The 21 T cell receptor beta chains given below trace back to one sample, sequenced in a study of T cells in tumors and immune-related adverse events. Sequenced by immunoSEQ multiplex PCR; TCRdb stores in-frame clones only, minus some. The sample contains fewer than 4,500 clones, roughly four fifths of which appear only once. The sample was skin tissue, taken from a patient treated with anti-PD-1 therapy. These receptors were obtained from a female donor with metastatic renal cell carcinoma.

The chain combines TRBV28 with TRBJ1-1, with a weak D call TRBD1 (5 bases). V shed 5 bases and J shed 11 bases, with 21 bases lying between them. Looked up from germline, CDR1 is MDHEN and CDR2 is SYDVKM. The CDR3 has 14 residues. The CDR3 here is CASSPQRGFQAAFF. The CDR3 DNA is TGTGCCAGCAGTCCCCAGCGGGGGTTCCAGGCGGCTTTCTTT.

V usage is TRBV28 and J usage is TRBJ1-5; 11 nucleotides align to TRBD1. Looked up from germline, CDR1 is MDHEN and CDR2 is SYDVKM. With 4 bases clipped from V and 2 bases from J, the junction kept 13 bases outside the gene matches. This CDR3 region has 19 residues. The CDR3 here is CASSYQPDRGRDGNQPQHF. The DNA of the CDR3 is TGTGCCAGCAGTTATCAACCGGACAGGGGGCGAGATGGCAATCAGCCCCAGCATTTT.

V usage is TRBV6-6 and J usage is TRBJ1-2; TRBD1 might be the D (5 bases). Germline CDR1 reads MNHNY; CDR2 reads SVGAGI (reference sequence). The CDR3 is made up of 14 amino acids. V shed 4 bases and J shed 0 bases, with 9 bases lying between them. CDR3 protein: CASSWDVANYGYTF. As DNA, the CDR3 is TGTGCCAGCAGTTGGGACGTAGCTAACTATGGCTACACCTTC.

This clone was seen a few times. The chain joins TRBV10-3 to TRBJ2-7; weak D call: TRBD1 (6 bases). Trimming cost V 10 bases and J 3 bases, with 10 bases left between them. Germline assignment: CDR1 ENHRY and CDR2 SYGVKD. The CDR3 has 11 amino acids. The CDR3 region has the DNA TGTGCCACGAGGGGGAACTACGAGCAGTACTTC. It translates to CATRGNYEQYF.

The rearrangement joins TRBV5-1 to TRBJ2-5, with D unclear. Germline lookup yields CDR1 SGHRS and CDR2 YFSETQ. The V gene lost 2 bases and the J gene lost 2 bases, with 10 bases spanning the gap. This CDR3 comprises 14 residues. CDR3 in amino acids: CASSFSSEQETQYF. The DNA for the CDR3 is TGCGCCAGCAGCTTTTCGTCAGAACAAGAGACCCAGTACTTC. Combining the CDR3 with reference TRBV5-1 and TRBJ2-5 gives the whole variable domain KAGVTQTPRYLIKTRGQQVTLSCSPISGHRSVSWYQQTPGQGLQFLFEYFSETQRNKGNFPGRFSGRQFSNSRSEMNVSTLELGDSALYLCASSFSSEQETQYFGPGTRLLVL.

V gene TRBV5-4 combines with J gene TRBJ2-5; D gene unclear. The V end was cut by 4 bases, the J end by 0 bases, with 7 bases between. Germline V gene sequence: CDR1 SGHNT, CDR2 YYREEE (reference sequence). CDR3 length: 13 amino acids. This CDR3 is CASSGVDQETQYF. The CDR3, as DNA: TGTGCCAGCAGCGGGGTCGACCAAGAGACCCAGTACTTC. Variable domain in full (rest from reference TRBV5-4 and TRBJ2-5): ETGVTQSPTHLIKTRGQQVTLRCSSQSGHNTVSWYQQALGQGPQFIFQYYREEENGRGNFPPRFSGLQFPNYSSELNVNALELDDSALYLCASSGVDQETQYFGPGTRLLVL.

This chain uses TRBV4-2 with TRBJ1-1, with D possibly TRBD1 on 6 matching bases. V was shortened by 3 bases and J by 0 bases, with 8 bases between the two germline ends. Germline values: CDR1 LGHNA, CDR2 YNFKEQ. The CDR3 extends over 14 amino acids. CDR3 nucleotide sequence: TGTGCCAGCAGCCAGGACAGAGTGAACACTGAAGCTTTCTTT. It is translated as CASSQDRVNTEAFF.

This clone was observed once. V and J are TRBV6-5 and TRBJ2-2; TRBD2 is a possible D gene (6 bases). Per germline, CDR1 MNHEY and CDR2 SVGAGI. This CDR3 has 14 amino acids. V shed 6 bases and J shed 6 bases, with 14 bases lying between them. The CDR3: CASSRTWRAGELFF. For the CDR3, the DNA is TGTGCCAGCAGCCGAACATGGAGGGCCGGGGAGCTGTTTTTT.

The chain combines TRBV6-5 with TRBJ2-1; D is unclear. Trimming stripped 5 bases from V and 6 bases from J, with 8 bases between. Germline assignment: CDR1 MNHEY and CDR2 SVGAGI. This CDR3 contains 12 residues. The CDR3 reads CASSPSINEQFF. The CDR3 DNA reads TGTGCCAGCAGTCCCTCGATCAATGAGCAGTTCTTC.

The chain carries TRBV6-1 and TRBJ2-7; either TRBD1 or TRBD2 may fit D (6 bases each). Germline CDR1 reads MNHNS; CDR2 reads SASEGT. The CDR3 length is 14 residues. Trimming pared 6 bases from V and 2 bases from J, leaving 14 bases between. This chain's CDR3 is CASRHREVPYEQYF. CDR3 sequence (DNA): TGTGCCAGCAGGCACAGGGAGGTCCCCTACGAGCAGTACTTC.

DNA for the CDR3: TGTGCCAGCGGCCAGGACTACGCCTCTGGAAACACCATATATTTT. This encodes CASGQDYASGNTIYF. This chain joins TRBV7-2 and TRBJ1-3; D is undetermined. The CDR3 is made up of 15 amino acids. Germline values: CDR1 SGHTA, CDR2 FQGNSA. Trimming stripped 8 bases from V and 0 bases from J, with 14 bases between.

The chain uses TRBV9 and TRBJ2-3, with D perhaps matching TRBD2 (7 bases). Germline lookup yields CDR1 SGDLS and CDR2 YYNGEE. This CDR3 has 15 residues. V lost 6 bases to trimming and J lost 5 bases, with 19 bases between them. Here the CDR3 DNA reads TGTGCCAGCACCACCGGAGGGGGGGCAGGAGATACGCAGTATTTT. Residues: CASTTGGGAGDTQYF.

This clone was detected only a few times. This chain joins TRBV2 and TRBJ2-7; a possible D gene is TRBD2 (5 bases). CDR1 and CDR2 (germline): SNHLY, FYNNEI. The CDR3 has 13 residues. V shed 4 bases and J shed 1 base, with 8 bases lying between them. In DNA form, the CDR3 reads TGTGCCAGCAGTGTGTCGGGGTCCTACGAGCAGTACTTC. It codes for CASSVSGSYEQYF.

The CDR3 DNA follows: TGTGCCAGCAGCAGCGGGGTGGAGACCCAGTACTTC. Protein product: CASSSGVETQYF. The chain uses TRBV5-5 and TRBJ2-5; TRBD2 matches 7 bases. The V segment lost 4 bases and the J segment 5 bases; nucleotides outside the gene matches: 2. Per the germline V gene, CDR1 is SGHKS and CDR2 is YYEKEE (reference sequence). This CDR3 comprises 12 residues.

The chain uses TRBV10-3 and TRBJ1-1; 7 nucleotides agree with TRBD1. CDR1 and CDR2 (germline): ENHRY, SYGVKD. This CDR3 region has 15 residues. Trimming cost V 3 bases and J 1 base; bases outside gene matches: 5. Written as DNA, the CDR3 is TGTGCCATCAGTGACCCCTGGACAGGGAACACTGAAGCTTTCTTT. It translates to CAISDPWTGNTEAFF.

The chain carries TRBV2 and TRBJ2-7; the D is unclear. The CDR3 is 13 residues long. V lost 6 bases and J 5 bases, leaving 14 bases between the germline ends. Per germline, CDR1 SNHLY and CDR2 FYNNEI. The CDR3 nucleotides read TGTGCCAGCAGCCCTCCTCTAGAAAACGAGCAGTACTTC. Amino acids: CASSPPLENEQYF.

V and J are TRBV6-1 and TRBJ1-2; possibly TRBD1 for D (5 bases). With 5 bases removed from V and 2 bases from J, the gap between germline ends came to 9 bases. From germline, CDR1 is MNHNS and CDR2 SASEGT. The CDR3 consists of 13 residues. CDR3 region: CASSIQDNYGYTF. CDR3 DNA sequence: TGTGCCAGCAGTATACAGGACAACTATGGCTACACCTTC.

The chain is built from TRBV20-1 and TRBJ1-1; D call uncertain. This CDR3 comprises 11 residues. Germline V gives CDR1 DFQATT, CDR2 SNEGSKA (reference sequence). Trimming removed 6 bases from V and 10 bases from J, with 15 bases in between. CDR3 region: CSARETERAFF. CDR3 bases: TGCAGTGCCCGGGAGACGGAGCGAGCTTTCTTT.

Written as DNA, the CDR3 is TGTGCCAGCAGTTTAAGGTGGGGTGGGAACACTGAAGCTTTCTTT. It specifies CASSLRWGGNTEAFF. This chain links TRBV27 with TRBJ1-1; D uncertain. CDR3 length: 15 residues. Looked up from germline, CDR1 is MNHEY and CDR2 is SMNVEV (reference sequence). V was trimmed by 2 bases and J by 1 base, leaving 11 bases between them.

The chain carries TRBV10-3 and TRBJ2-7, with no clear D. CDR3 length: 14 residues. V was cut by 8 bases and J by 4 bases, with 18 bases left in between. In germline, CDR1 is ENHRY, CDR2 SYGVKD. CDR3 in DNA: TGTGCCATCGGCCGCGGTGAGCCCAGGTACGAGCAGTACTTC. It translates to CAIGRGEPRYEQYF.

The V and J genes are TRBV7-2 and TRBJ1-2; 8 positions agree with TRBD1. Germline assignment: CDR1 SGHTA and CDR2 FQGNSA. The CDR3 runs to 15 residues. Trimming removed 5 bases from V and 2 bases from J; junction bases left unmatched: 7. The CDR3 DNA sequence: TGTGCCAGCAGCGGCGGACAGGGTGCAAACTATGGCTACACCTTC. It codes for CASSGGQGANYGYTF.